This is a list of T cell receptor beta chains from one sample in a study of blood T cell repertoires in COVID-19. Method: immunoSEQ multiplex PCR; TCRdb's copy keeps in-frame clones and lacks some. The data contain around 250,000 clones, approximately 83% of them singletons. The sequencing input was peripheral blood. The receptors here all came from a man aged 25 to 40 who had recovered from COVID-19. Each CDR3 is given with its conserved first and last residue.

TRBJ2-2 TRBV7-3 18 CASSSLLLAGGRTGELFF
TRBJ2-5 TRBV6-5 16 CASSWLSGGSEETQYF
TRBJ1-1 TRBV18 16 CASSPRSGNMNTEAFF
TRBJ1-3 TRBV4-2 15 CASSQDPGAGNTIYF
TRBJ2-3 TRBV5-1 14 CASSFSGGSDTQYF
TRBJ1-5 TRBV27 14 CASSSGFPNQPQHF
TRBJ2-5 TRBV5-5 11 CASSFSETQYF
TRBJ1-1 TRBV7-3 14 CASSLSGQNTEAFF
TRBJ2-1 TRBV28 14 CASSTGGAYNEQFF
TRBJ1-4 TRBV18 12 CASSPEVRRLFF
TRBJ2-1 TRBV15 13 CATSRVPSDEQFF
TRBJ1-1 TRBV11-3 13 CASSLDRNTEAFF
TRBJ2-2 TRBV7-6 14 CASSLTGGTGELFF
TRBJ2-3 TRBV7-9 16 CASSLSPLAGRDTQYF
TRBJ1-2 TRBV20-1 11 CSATDRDGYTF
TRBJ1-1 TRBV7-8 12 CASSPEEAEAFF
TRBJ1-1 TRBV7-7 13 CASSRDEGTEAFF